These T cell receptor beta chains were read from a single sample in a study of siplizumab effects on memory and regulatory T cells. Assay used: immunoSEQ multiplex PCR; TCRdb lists only in-frame clones, some missing. The sample lists 65,000 to 85,000 clones, 90% to 95% seen once, with 4.5% to 5% in the top ten. The material sequenced was CD8+ T cells sorted from blood. All receptors derive from a human donor in good health. CDR3s include the opening cysteine and the closing phenylalanine or tryptophan. The D gene is left open where the match is weak. Only part of the rows carry a size: once, few, many, or a class if the clone is expanded.

CASSLRDYDNEQFF | TGTGCCAGCAGTCTACGGGACTATGACAATGAGCAGTTCTTC | TRBJ2-1 | TRBV6-5 | TRBD2 | -
CATNRRTGQNQPQHF | TGTGCCACCAACCGGCGGACGGGACAAAATCAGCCCCAGCATTTT | TRBJ1-5 | TRBV19 | - | -
CSVGQMTSSSYEQYF | TGCAGCGTTGGCCAAATGACATCTAGCTCCTACGAGCAGTACTTC | TRBJ2-7 | TRBV29-1 | - | -
CASGSSYGQGEHIQYF | TGTGCTAGTGGTAGCTCGTATGGACAGGGTGAACACATTCAGTACTTC | TRBJ2-4 | TRBV12-5 | TRBD1 | -
CASSLLGGNEQYF | TGTGCCAGCAGTTTATTGGGGGGAAACGAGCAGTACTTC | TRBJ2-7 | TRBV27 | - | -
CATSHQGPFNYGYTF | TGTGCCACCAGCCATCAGGGCCCCTTTAACTATGGCTACACCTTC | TRBJ1-2 | TRBV15 | - | -
CASSSPHNEQFF | TGTGCCAGCAGTTCGCCCCACAATGAGCAGTTCTTC | TRBJ2-1 | TRBV6-6 | - | once
CASSVSVGVQETQYF | TGTGCCAGCAGCGTTTCAGTCGGGGTCCAAGAGACCCAGTACTTC | TRBJ2-5 | TRBV9 | - | -
CASSSGVGEVNVLTF | TGTGCCAGCAGCTCGGGCGTGGGGGAGGTCAACGTCCTGACTTTC | TRBJ2-6 | TRBV5-5 | - | few
CASRPTSGTLEETQYF | TGCGCCAGCCGTCCAACCTCCGGGACACTTGAAGAGACCCAGTACTTC | TRBJ2-5 | TRBV5-1 | - | -
CASSPGLGSYEQYF | TGTGCCAGCAGCCCCGGATTGGGTTCCTACGAGCAGTACTTC | TRBJ2-7 | TRBV5-6 | - | -
CSVGSGTPYNEQFF | TGCAGCGTTGGATCCGGGACACCCTACAATGAGCAGTTCTTC | TRBJ2-1 | TRBV29-1 | - | -
CAISESTSVETQYF | TGTGCCATCAGTGAGTCGACTAGCGTTGAGACCCAGTACTTC | TRBJ2-5 | TRBV10-3 | TRBD2 | -
CASSYLSGGAYNEQFF | TGTGCCAGCAGCTACCTTAGCGGGGGAGCCTACAATGAGCAGTTCTTC | TRBJ2-1 | TRBV7-9 | TRBD2 | -
CASIDTYTGELFF | TGTGCCAGCATCGACACCTACACCGGGGAGCTGTTTTTT | TRBJ2-2 | TRBV28 | - | -
CASSYSSGFYEQYF | TGTGCCAGCAGTTACTCGTCCGGGTTTTACGAGCAGTACTTC | TRBJ2-7 | TRBV6-5 | - | -
CASSFSYEQYF | TGTGCCAGCAGCTTCTCCTACGAGCAGTACTTC | TRBJ2-7 | TRBV11-2 | - | -
CASSLREVNTEAFF | TGTGCCAGCAGCTTAAGGGAGGTGAACACTGAAGCTTTCTTT | TRBJ1-1 | TRBV7-9 | - | -
CASSIAADRGLDTEAFF | TGTGCCAGTAGTATAGCTGCGGACAGGGGGCTGGACACTGAAGCTTTCTTT | TRBJ1-1 | TRBV19 | TRBD1 | once
CASSPLYTDTQYF | TGTGCCAGCAGCCCCCTATACACAGATACGCAGTATTTT | TRBJ2-3 | TRBV7-9 | - | -
CAWSVGTANTDTQYF | TGTGCCTGGAGTGTTGGGACGGCCAATACCGATACGCAGTATTTT | TRBJ2-3 | TRBV30 | - | -
CASSFWTGINEQFF | TGTGCCAGCAGTTTTTGGACAGGAATCAATGAGCAGTTCTTC | TRBJ2-1 | TRBV27 | TRBD1 | -
CASSFSSDTQYF | TGTGCCAGCAGCTTTTCCTCAGATACGCAGTATTTT | TRBJ2-3 | TRBV7-6 | - | -
CASTIGNSPLHF | TGTGCCAGTACCATAGGCAATTCACCCCTCCACTTT | TRBJ1-6 | TRBV19 | - | few
CATSRDLDSYEQYF | TGTGCCACCAGCAGAGATCTGGACTCCTACGAGCAGTACTTC | TRBJ2-7 | TRBV15 | - | -
CASSSIIYEQYF | TGTGCCAGCAGTTCTATTATCTACGAGCAGTACTTC | TRBJ2-7 | TRBV5-5 | - | -
CASSLGAPYEQYF | TGCGCCAGCAGCTTGGGAGCCCCCTACGAGCAGTACTTC | TRBJ2-7 | TRBV5-1 | - | -
CASRAPGQDNEQYF | TGTGCCAGCAGGGCCCCCGGGCAGGACAACGAGCAGTACTTC | TRBJ2-7 | TRBV6-6 | - | -
CASGDRSQETQYF | TGTGCCAGCGGGGACAGGAGCCAAGAGACCCAGTACTTC | TRBJ2-5 | TRBV27 | TRBD1 | -
CATSRDPAGGGSYEQYF | TGTGCCACCAGCAGAGATCCGGCCGGCGGGGGGTCATACGAGCAGTACTTC | TRBJ2-7 | TRBV15 | TRBD2 | -
CASSLGQGFYEQYF | TGTGCCAGCAGCTTAGGACAGGGGTTCTACGAGCAGTACTTC | TRBJ2-7 | TRBV7-2 | TRBD1 | -
CASSLGMETQYF | TGTGCCAGCAGCCTAGGCATGGAGACCCAGTACTTC | TRBJ2-5 | TRBV7-6 | - | -
CASSYLDRLWNEQFF | TGTGCCAGCAGTTACTTAGACAGGTTGTGGAATGAGCAGTTCTTC | TRBJ2-1 | TRBV6-5 | - | once
CASSIGVAAIGTQYF | TGTGCCAGTAGTATAGGAGTAGCGGCAATAGGGACGCAGTATTTT | TRBJ2-3 | TRBV19 | - | -
CASSFCCQETQYF | TGTGCCAGCAGCTTCTGCTGTCAAGAGACCCAGTACTTC | TRBJ2-5 | TRBV7-2 | - | -
CASSYGAGTDTQYF | TGTGCCAGCAGTTATGGAGCGGGGACAGATACGCAGTATTTT | TRBJ2-3 | TRBV6-5 | TRBD2 | -
CASSFGLNSYNEQFF | TGTGCCAGCAGCTTTGGCTTAAACTCCTACAATGAGCAGTTCTTC | TRBJ2-1 | TRBV7-2 | - | -
CASSLKSQGYEQYF | TGTGCCAGCAGCTTAAAATCACAGGGCTACGAGCAGTACTTC | TRBJ2-7 | TRBV7-3 | - | -
CASSVTGGLSDTIYF | TGTGCCAGCAGCGTCACAGGGGGTCTATCGGACACCATATATTTT | TRBJ1-3 | TRBV7-2 | TRBD1 | -
CATSRDLGQGPNQPQHF | TGTGCCACCAGCAGAGATCTGGGACAGGGGCCCAATCAGCCCCAGCATTTT | TRBJ1-5 | TRBV15 | TRBD1 | -
CASSPDRASNEQYF | TGTGCCAGCAGCCCAGACAGGGCATCCAACGAGCAGTACTTC | TRBJ2-7 | TRBV5-4 | TRBD1 | once
CASSMVSSYEQYF | TGTGCCAGTAGTATGGTGTCATCCTACGAGCAGTACTTC | TRBJ2-7 | TRBV19 | - | -
CASSQSILVTEQYF | TGCGCCAGCAGCCAATCCATACTAGTTACCGAGCAGTACTTC | TRBJ2-7 | TRBV4-3 | - | -
CASSLGPGAPYNEQFF | TGCGCCAGCAGCTTGGGACCGGGGGCCCCCTACAATGAGCAGTTCTTC | TRBJ2-1 | TRBV5-1 | - | -
CASSQVASGPNYEQYF | TGCGCCAGCAGCCAAGTGGCTAGCGGGCCCAACTACGAGCAGTACTTC | TRBJ2-7 | TRBV4-3 | TRBD2 | -
CASSWGPAGGYTF | TGTGCCAGCAGTTGGGGGCCGGCCGGGGGCTACACCTTC | TRBJ1-2 | TRBV27 | - | -
CASSLAPVGFDNYGYTF | TGTGCCAGCAGCTTAGCGCCGGTAGGGTTTGATAACTATGGCTACACCTTC | TRBJ1-2 | TRBV7-9 | - | -
CAWTSGGQPQHF | TGTGCCTGGACCAGTGGGGGTCAGCCCCAGCATTTT | TRBJ1-5 | TRBV30 | - | -
CASSQEGGVITDTQYF | TGCGCCAGCAGCCAAGAAGGCGGGGTGATCACAGATACGCAGTATTTT | TRBJ2-3 | TRBV4-1 | - | -
CASSVSGGSYEQYF | TGTGCCAGCAGCGTGTCAGGTGGGAGCTACGAGCAGTACTTC | TRBJ2-7 | TRBV9 | - | -
CASSEFSGGSKETQYF | TGTGCCAGCAGTGAATTCAGCGGGGGGAGCAAAGAGACCCAGTACTTC | TRBJ2-5 | TRBV6-1 | TRBD2 | few
CASRVGQGGTEAFF | TGTGCCAGCAGAGTTGGACAGGGAGGAACTGAAGCTTTCTTT | TRBJ1-1 | TRBV2 | TRBD1 | -